These 5 T cell receptor beta chains share one sample of origin, sequenced in a study of blood T cell repertoires in COVID-19. TCRdb keeps only in-frame clones here, not all; method: immunoSEQ multiplex PCR. Of some 210,000 clones detected, about 89% appear once; the ten largest clones hold more than 5.5%. Sample: peripheral blood. The receptor set was obtained from a man aged 55-75 years who had recovered from COVID-19.

This rearrangement joins TRBV2 to TRBJ2-6; possibly TRBD1 for D (6 bases). The germline V gene encodes CDR1 SNHLY and CDR2 FYNNEI. Between the trimmed V and J ends, which lost 7 bases and 0 bases, there was a span of 10 bases. The CDR3 contains 15 residues. The CDR3 DNA reads TGTGCCAGCAACTTACAGGGCTCTGGGGCCAACGTCCTGACTTTC. It codes for CASNLQGSGANVLTF.

The chain recombines TRBV5-1 with TRBJ2-5, with D tentatively TRBD1 (6 bases). The germline V gene encodes CDR1 SGHRS and CDR2 YFSETQ. This CDR3 spans 15 amino acids. V was shortened by 5 bases and J by 0 bases, with 14 bases between the two germline ends. CDR3 nucleotides: TGCGCCAGCAGTCTACAGGGACCTTACCAAGAGACCCAGTACTTC. It translates to CASSLQGPYQETQYF.

The rearrangement uses TRBV18 and TRBJ1-5; the match to TRBD1 covers 10 bases. CDR1 is KGHSH, CDR2 LQKENI, per germline. The CDR3 is made up of 13 amino acids. With V trimmed by 5 bases and J by 10 bases, 5 bases remained unmatched. The CDR3 bases are TGTGCCAGCTCAGGCGGGACAGGGGAACCCCAGCATTTT. This encodes CASSGGTGEPQHF.

The V call is TRBV7-9, the J call TRBJ2-2, with D uncertain. CDR1 is SEHNR, CDR2 FQNEAQ, per germline (reference sequence). The CDR3 is 14 amino acids. V was trimmed by 1 base and J by 6 bases, leaving 9 bases between them. The CDR3 DNA follows: TGTGCCAGCAGCTTAGTCACTGTGGCCGGGGAGCTGTTTTTT. Protein product: CASSLVTVAGELFF.

This clone was counted ten times or more. V gene TRBV19 combines with J gene TRBJ2-1; 7 nucleotides line up with TRBD2. CDR1 and CDR2 from the germline V gene are LNHDA and SQIVND (reference sequence). The CDR3 is 15 amino acids. V shed 11 bases and J 6 bases; nucleotides not matched to a gene: 16. The CDR3: CASRPEGGPFNEQFF. In DNA, the CDR3 is TGTGCCTCGAGGCCGGAGGGAGGGCCCTTCAATGAGCAGTTCTTC.